Following are 5 T cell receptor beta chains from one sample sequenced in a study of early T cells in non-severe SARS-CoV-2 infection. Each CDR3 protein gets one entry after TCRdb re-called the 5' RACE reads with MiXCR. Of about 52,000 distinct CDR3 sequences in the sample, roughly 11% were seen once. The sequenced sample was whole blood. These receptors came from an adult who was a healthcare worker with PCR-confirmed SARS-CoV-2 infection or an uninfected control (not recorded which).

The V gene is TRBV20-1, the J gene TRBJ1-1; TRBD1 might be the D (5 bases). V dropped 4 bases and J dropped 5 bases, with 17 bases sitting between them. This CDR3 region has 14 residues. From germline, CDR1 is DFQATT and CDR2 SNEGSKA (reference sequence). CDR3 in amino acids: CSAKESGRDTEAFF. In DNA form, the CDR3 reads TGCAGTGCTAAGGAATCAGGGAGGGATACTGAAGCTTTCTTT.

The chain carries TRBV25-1 and TRBJ2-1; 10 positions match TRBD2. The germline V gene has CDR1 MGHDK and CDR2 SYGVNS. This CDR3 is built from 22 residues. The V gene end was trimmed by 4 bases and the J gene end by 9 bases; junction bases not matched to a gene: 30. The CDR3 region is CASSGFPTGTDIEREGSSEQFF. DNA of the CDR3: TGTGCCAGCAGTGGATTCCCCACCGGGACAGATATCGAGCGGGAGGGCAGTTCTGAGCAGTTCTTC.

This clonotype was seen only a few times. The V and J genes are TRBV7-8 and TRBJ2-5; D is perhaps TRBD2 (5 bases). CDR1 is SGHVS, CDR2 FQNEAQ, per germline. CDR3 length equals 14 residues. The CDR3 coding sequence is TGTGCAAGCTTAAGGAAGCGGACTGAAGAGACCCAGTACTTC. As protein: CASLRKRTEETQYF. Full variable domain (missing parts from reference TRBV7-8 and TRBJ2-5): GAGVSQSPRYKVAKRGQDVALRCDPISGHVSLFWYQQALGQGPEFLTYFQNEAQLDKSGLPSDRFFAERPEGSVSTLKIQRTQQEDSAVYLCASLRKRTEETQYFGPGTRLLVL.

This clonotype occurred many times. The CDR3 bases are TGTGCCAGCAGTTCCGGGATCGGAATGGGTGTCACTGAAGCTTTCTTT. This codes for CASSSGIGMGVTEAFF. This chain links TRBV27 with TRBJ1-1; D ambiguous. With 4 bases removed from V and 4 bases from J, the gap between germline ends came to 19 bases. CDR3 size: 16 residues. From germline, CDR1 is MNHEY and CDR2 SMNVEV (reference sequence).

This chain connects TRBV20-1 to TRBJ2-6; the D is unclear. This CDR3 comprises 13 residues. Germline V lookup: CDR1 DFQATT, CDR2 SNEGSKA (reference sequence). The V gene lost 1 base and the J gene lost 1 base, with 2 bases spanning the gap. The CDR3 nucleotides are TGCAGTGCTAGAGGTTCTGGGGCCAACGTCCTGACTTTC. It yields the protein CSARGSGANVLTF.